These T cell receptor beta chains were read from a single sample in a study of T cells in tumors after PD-1 blockade. Profiled with immunoSEQ multiplex PCR; TCRdb holds only in-frame clones, not every one. Of fewer than 40,000 clones listed, around 73% are singletons. The specimen comprised PBMCs, sampled after anti-PD-1 treatment. The receptors stem from a human donor with basal cell carcinoma. The CDR3 runs from the conserved cysteine through the conserved F or W. The order of the fields is V gene, J gene, clone size, D gene, CDR3 protein, CDR3 DNA. The D gene is left open where the match is weak. Part of the rows lack a size; the others show once, few, many or a class for expanded clones.

TRBV7-2	TRBJ2-3	NA	NA	CASSPQTQNTDTQYF	TGTGCCAGCAGCCCTCAGACACAGAACACAGATACGCAGTATTTT
TRBV6-5	TRBJ1-1	NA	NA	CASSYSLQWNTEAFF	TGTGCCAGCAGTTACTCCCTCCAGTGGAACACTGAAGCTTTCTTT
TRBV7-8	TRBJ1-5	NA	NA	CASSRYSNQPQHF	TGTGCCAGCAGCCGCTACAGCAATCAGCCCCAGCATTTT
TRBV30	TRBJ2-6	few	TRBD1	CAWASYRGQGVQAGANVLTF	TGTGCCTGGGCGAGCTATCGGGGACAGGGGGTGCAAGCTGGGGCCAACGTCCTGACTTTC
TRBV3-1/TRBV3-2	TRBJ1-6	NA	NA	CASSQAGYGSPLHF	TGTGCCAGCAGCCAAGCGGGGTACGGTTCACCCCTCCACTTT
TRBV2	TRBJ1-4	NA	TRBD1	CASSPPGQFNEKLFF	TGTGCCAGCAGCCCCCCGGGACAGTTTAATGAAAAACTGTTTTTT
TRBV2	TRBJ2-5	NA	NA	CASRRGGLGETQYF	TGTGCCAGCCGAAGGGGGGGTTTGGGAGAGACCCAGTACTTC
TRBV24-1	TRBJ2-1	once	TRBD2	CATQIGTSSYNEQFF	TGTGCCACCCAGATTGGGACTAGCTCCTACAATGAGCAGTTCTTC
TRBV12-1	TRBJ2-5	NA	NA	CASSIRRGLAGEETQYF	TGTGCCAGCAGCATCCGGCGGGGTTTAGCGGGAGAAGAGACCCAGTACTTC
TRBV5-6	TRBJ1-6	NA	NA	CASSLEQGYNSPLHF	TGTGCCAGCAGCTTGGAGCAGGGCTATAATTCACCCCTCCACTTT
TRBV28	TRBJ1-2	NA	NA	CASSSQGVGPTF	TGTGCCAGCAGCTCACAGGGTGTGGGCCCCACCTTC